This TCR beta chain comes out of a study of cytomegalovirus exposure and HLA in healthy donors. Comments on this clone: No antigen is known for it.

Primers: 60 Vbeta forward and 13 Jbeta reverse. Clones were sequenced by immunoSEQ multiplex PCR, and TCRdb holds only the in-frame ones, with some missing. Of about 140,000 clones in the sample, approximately 78% were seen once. Study-wide points: Most CMV-associated TCR beta chains appeared HLA-restricted in a later analysis.

Donors were nominally healthy when sampled, though unrecorded immune exposures were likely. Trimming stripped 1 base from V and 4 bases from J, with 9 bases between. CDR1 is SGHRS, CDR2 YFSETQ, per germline. The CDR3 length is 13 residues. Material for sequencing was PBMCs. This sequence was found in a female donor in good health and CMV-seronegative. The rearrangement joins TRBV5-1 to TRBJ2-7; tentative D call: TRBD1 (5 bases). The CDR3 DNA sequence: TGCGCCAGCAGCTTGTCACAGGCATACGAGCAGTACTTC. Translating gives CASSLSQAYEQYF.